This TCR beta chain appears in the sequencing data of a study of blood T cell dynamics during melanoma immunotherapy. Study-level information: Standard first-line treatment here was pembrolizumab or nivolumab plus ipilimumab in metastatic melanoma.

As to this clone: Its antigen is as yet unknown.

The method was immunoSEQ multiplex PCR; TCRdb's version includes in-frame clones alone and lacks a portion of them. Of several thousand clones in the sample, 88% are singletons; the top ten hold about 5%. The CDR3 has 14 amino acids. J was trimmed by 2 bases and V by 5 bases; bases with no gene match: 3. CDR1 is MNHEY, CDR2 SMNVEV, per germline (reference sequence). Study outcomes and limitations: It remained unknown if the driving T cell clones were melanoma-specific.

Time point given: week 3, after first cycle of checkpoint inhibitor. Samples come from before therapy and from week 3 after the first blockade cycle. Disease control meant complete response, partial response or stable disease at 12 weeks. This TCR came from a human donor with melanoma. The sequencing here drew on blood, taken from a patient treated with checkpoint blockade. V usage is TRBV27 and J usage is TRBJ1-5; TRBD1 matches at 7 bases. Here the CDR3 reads CASSHRGGNQPQHF. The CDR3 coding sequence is TGTGCCAGCAGTCACAGGGGCGGCAATCAGCCCCAGCATTTT.